The 19 T cell receptor beta chains listed next were all sequenced from one sample in a study of cytomegalovirus exposure and HLA in healthy donors. 60 Vbeta and 13 Jbeta primers were used in PCR. Generated by immunoSEQ multiplex PCR, the TCRdb table keeps only in-frame clones and is missing some. The sample has about 170,000 clones. Sequencing used PBMCs. These receptors were collected from a woman in her sixties or seventies in good health and CMV-seronegative.

V is TRBV7-3 and J is TRBJ2-6; no clear D. Germline assignment: CDR1 SGHTA and CDR2 FQGTGA. Trimming left V 2 bases short and J 1 base short, with 6 bases between. The CDR3 is 15 residues long. The CDR3, as DNA: TGTGCCAGCAGCTTAGGGCCGTCTGGGGCCAACGTCCTGACTTTC. Protein: CASSLGPSGANVLTF.

The V call is TRBV9, the J call TRBJ1-6; 10 bases agree with TRBD1. Germline V gene lookup returns CDR1 SGDLS and CDR2 YYNGEE. CDR3 length equals 15 residues. V shed 3 bases and J 10 bases; nucleotides not matched to a gene: 7. Here the CDR3 DNA reads TGTGCCAGCAGCGCCCCGACAGGGGGCATGTCACCCCTCCACTTT. The encoded protein is CASSAPTGGMSPLHF.

The V gene is TRBV18, the J gene TRBJ2-1, with 9 bases identical to TRBD2. The trim removed 4 bases at V and 5 bases at J, leaving 3 bases unmatched. CDR3 length: 14 residues. CDR1 and CDR2 (germline): KGHSH, LQKENI. CDR3 sequence: CASSLAGVDNEQFF. The CDR3 DNA reads as TGTGCCAGCTCACTAGCGGGAGTCGACAATGAGCAGTTCTTC.

The CDR3 nucleotides are TGTGCCAGCACTCAGGGGAAGGTCCGAGGGAACTACGAGCAGTACTTC. It specifies CASTQGKVRGNYEQYF. The rearrangement joins TRBV27 to TRBJ2-7, with D tentatively TRBD1 (6 bases). This CDR3 contains 16 residues. Germline CDR1 and CDR2: MNHEY and SMNVEV (reference sequence). Between the trimmed V and J ends, which lost 7 bases and 3 bases, there was a span of 22 bases.

V and J are TRBV18 and TRBJ1-4; 8 nucleotides match TRBD1. Germline V gene sequence: CDR1 KGHSH, CDR2 LQKENI. The CDR3 runs 14 residues. The trim removed 4 bases at V and 12 bases at J, leaving 10 bases unmatched. For the CDR3, the DNA is TGTGCCAGCTCACGGACAGGGTCTATGGGGGAACTGTTTTTT. Translated: CASSRTGSMGELFF.

The chain couples TRBV25-1 to TRBJ1-2; the D gene is possibly TRBD1 (5 bases). Trimming took 4 bases from V and 3 from J, leaving 21 bases between them. The CDR3 totals 17 residues. The germline CDR1 and CDR2 sequences are MGHDK and SYGVNS. CDR3 sequence: CASSGPHRKTVYYGYTF. The CDR3 DNA follows: TGTGCCAGCAGTGGGCCTCACAGGAAGACGGTTTACTATGGCTACACCTTC.

The chain recombines TRBV6-5 with TRBJ2-3; 10 nucleotides agree with TRBD2. Germline V gene sequence: CDR1 MNHEY, CDR2 SVGAGI. The CDR3 is 15 residues long. With V trimmed by 0 bases and J by 4 bases, 1 base remained unmatched. The CDR3 coding sequence is TGTGCCAGCAGTTACTCAGCGGGGGGGGCAGATACGCAGTATTTT. As protein: CASSYSAGGADTQYF.

The gene calls are TRBV15 and TRBJ2-2; tentatively, D is TRBD2 (5 bases). V lost 9 bases and J lost 1, with 15 bases in between. Germline assignment: CDR1 LNHNV and CDR2 YYDKDF (reference sequence). The CDR3 spans 15 residues. Here the CDR3 reads CATKSGSGNTGELFF. In nucleotides, the CDR3 is TGTGCCACGAAGAGCGGTTCGGGGAACACCGGGGAGCTGTTTTTT.

The rearrangement links TRBV7-2 to TRBJ1-2, with 9 bases that match TRBD1. The CDR3 runs 14 residues. Germline lookup yields CDR1 SGHTA and CDR2 FQGNSA. V trimming: 4 bases; J trimming: 4 bases; junction bases outside the gene matches: 4. The DNA for the CDR3 is TGTGCCAGCAGCTCGGGACAGGGAGGCTATGGCTACACCTTC. Translating it yields CASSSGQGGYGYTF. Full variable domain (outside the CDR3, taken from reference TRBV7-2 and TRBJ1-2): GAGVSQSPSNKVTEKGKDVELRCDPISGHTALYWYRQSLGQGLEFLIYFQGNSAPDKSGLPSDRFSAERTGGSVSTLTIQRTQQEDSAVYLCASSSGQGGYGYTFGSGTRLTVV.

The chain combines TRBV7-2 with TRBJ2-3, with a weak D call TRBD2 (7 bases). The CDR3 has 15 amino acids. Looked up from germline, CDR1 is SGHTA and CDR2 is FQGNSA. V lost 6 bases and J 4 bases, leaving 17 bases between the germline ends. CDR3: CASRTGRESPDTQYF. In DNA form, the CDR3 reads TGTGCCAGCAGAACAGGGAGGGAGTCGCCAGATACGCAGTATTTT.

The J gene is TRBJ1-5, the V gene TRBV13, with a possible D match to TRBD1 (6 bases). V was shortened by 6 bases and J by 6 bases, with 12 bases between the two germline ends. CDR1 is PRHDT and CDR2 is FYEKMQ in the germline V gene (reference sequence). This CDR3 comprises 13 residues. The DNA for the CDR3 is TGTGCCAGCAGTCAACAGGGAAGTCAGCCCCAGCATTTT. Translation gives CASSQQGSQPQHF.

CDR3 DNA sequence: TGTGCCTGGATACAGGGAGCCTCTGGGGCCAACGTCCTGACTTTC. As protein: CAWIQGASGANVLTF. J is TRBJ2-6 and V is TRBV30; D might be TRBD1 (6 bases). The germline V gene encodes CDR1 GTSNPN and CDR2 SVGIG (reference sequence). CDR3 size: 15 residues. V shed 4 bases and J shed 0 bases, with 10 bases lying between them.

The chain combines TRBV6-5 with TRBJ1-5, with D maybe TRBD1 (5 bases). This CDR3 is 15 amino acids long. Germline assignment: CDR1 MNHEY and CDR2 SVGAGI. V was pared by 2 bases and J by 2 bases, with 10 bases between. The CDR3 loop is CASSYDWGGNQPQHF. In DNA, the CDR3 is TGTGCCAGCAGTTACGACTGGGGGGGCAATCAGCCCCAGCATTTT.

V usage is TRBV19 and J usage is TRBJ1-1; D unclear. V was shortened by 5 bases and J by 6 bases, with 16 bases between the two germline ends. CDR1 is LNHDA, CDR2 SQIVND, per germline (reference sequence). The CDR3 covers 14 residues. This CDR3 is CASSVGPTHPEAFF. CDR3 DNA: TGTGCCAGTAGTGTGGGCCCTACACACCCTGAAGCTTTCTTT.

This rearrangement joins TRBV7-9 to TRBJ2-6; a weak D match, TRBD2 (6 bases). Trimming left V 5 bases short and J 1 base short, with 12 bases between. Germline lookup yields CDR1 SEHNR and CDR2 FQNEAQ (reference sequence). The CDR3 covers 16 residues. The CDR3, as DNA: TGTGCCAGCAGCCCACGGGGGTTGTCTGGGGCCAACGTCCTGACTTTC. It translates to CASSPRGLSGANVLTF.

The CDR3 loop is CASSITGESYEQYF. In DNA, the CDR3 is TGTGCCAGTAGTATAACAGGGGAATCCTACGAGCAGTACTTC. This chain connects TRBV19 to TRBJ2-7, with 7 bases that match TRBD1. This CDR3 is built from 14 residues. Germline V CDR1 and CDR2: LNHDA, SQIVND (reference sequence). With 2 bases clipped from V and 1 base from J, the junction kept 2 bases outside the gene matches.

V usage is TRBV19 and J usage is TRBJ2-2, with D unclear. The CDR3 sequence is 14 residues long. Deletions cut 3 bases from V and 10 bases from J, with 15 bases between. Germline CDR1 and CDR2: LNHDA and SQIVND (reference sequence). CDR3: CASSIPQAKKELFF. The CDR3 nucleotides are TGTGCCAGTAGTATCCCGCAGGCGAAGAAGGAGCTGTTTTTT.

CDR3: CASSRTSSYEQYF. The CDR3 DNA follows: TGTGCCAGCAGTCGGACAAGCTCCTACGAGCAGTACTTC. This sequence joins TRBV6-5 and TRBJ2-7; tentative D call: TRBD1 (5 bases). Germline V lookup: CDR1 MNHEY, CDR2 SVGAGI. Trimming pared 5 bases from V and 0 bases from J, leaving 8 bases between. This CDR3 contains 13 residues.

This chain links TRBV5-1 with TRBJ2-5; a weak D match, TRBD2 (5 bases). The CDR3 is 16 amino acids. Germline CDR1 is SGHRS and CDR2 is YFSETQ. Trimming removed 3 bases at V and 7 bases at J, with 22 bases between. The CDR3 here is CASSSASGSARGTQYF. As DNA, the CDR3 is TGCGCCAGCAGCTCGGCAAGTGGATCGGCTCGGGGGACCCAGTACTTC.